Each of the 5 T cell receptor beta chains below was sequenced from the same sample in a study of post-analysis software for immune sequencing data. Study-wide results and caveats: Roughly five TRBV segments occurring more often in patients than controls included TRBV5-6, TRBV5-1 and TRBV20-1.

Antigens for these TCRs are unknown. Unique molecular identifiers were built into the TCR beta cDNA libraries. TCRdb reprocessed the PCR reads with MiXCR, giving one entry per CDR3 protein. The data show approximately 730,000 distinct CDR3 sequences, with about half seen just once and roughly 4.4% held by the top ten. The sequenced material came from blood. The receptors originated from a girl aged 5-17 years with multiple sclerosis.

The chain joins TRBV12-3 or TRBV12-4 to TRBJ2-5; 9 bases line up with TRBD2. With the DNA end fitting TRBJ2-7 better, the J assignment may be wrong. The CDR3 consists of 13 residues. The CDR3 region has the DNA TGTGCCAGCACTCATAGCGGGAGCGGCGAGCAGTACTTC. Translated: CASTHSGSGEQYF.

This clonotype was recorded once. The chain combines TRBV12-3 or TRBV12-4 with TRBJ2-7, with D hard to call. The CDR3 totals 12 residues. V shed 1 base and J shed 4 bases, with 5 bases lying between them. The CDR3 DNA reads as TGTGCCAGCAGTTTAGGCATGTACGAGCAGTACTTC. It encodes CASSLGMYEQYF.

The CDR3 coding sequence is TGTGCCAGCAGCCCCTCCCCACTAGCGGGAGGTAATGAGCAGTTCTTC. Its translation is CASSPSPLAGGNEQFF. The rearrangement links TRBV11-2 to TRBJ2-1, with TRBD2 identical over 12 bases. Germline loops: CDR1 SGHAT, CDR2 FQNNGV. CDR3 size: 16 residues. J was trimmed by 7 bases and V by 5 bases; bases with no gene match: 9.

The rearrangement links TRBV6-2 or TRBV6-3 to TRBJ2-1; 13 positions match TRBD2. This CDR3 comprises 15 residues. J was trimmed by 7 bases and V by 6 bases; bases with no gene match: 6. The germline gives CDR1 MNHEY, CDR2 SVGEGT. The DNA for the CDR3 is TGTGCCAGCAGGCTGGGACTAGCGGGGATTAATGAGCAGTTCTTC. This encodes CASRLGLAGINEQFF.

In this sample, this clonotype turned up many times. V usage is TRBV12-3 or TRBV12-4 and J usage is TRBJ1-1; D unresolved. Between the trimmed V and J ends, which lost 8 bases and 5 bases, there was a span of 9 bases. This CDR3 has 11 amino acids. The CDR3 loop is CASSPGTEAFF. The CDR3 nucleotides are TGTGCCAGCTCACCCGGGACTGAAGCTTTCTTT.